Below, 22 T cell receptor beta chains from the same sample are listed, as sequenced in a study of Graves' ophthalmopathy and Graves' hyperthyroidism (dated by TCRdb to between 2017 and 2018). These reads were obtained on an Illumina HiSeq 2000. For repertoire sequencing, the TCR beta CDR3 regions were amplified from RNA transcripts. The first round of RT-PCR was done with HTBI primers and the Qiagen OneStep RT-PCR kit, and was followed by a second round of multiplex PCR, then size selection and purification. TCRdb redid the processing of the public reads, applying fastp at Q25 and MiXCR, and retained in-frame beta chains. Under each unique CDR3 protein, matching rows form one entry showing the most common genes and DNA. This sample holds roughly 1.1 million distinct CDR3 sequences; about 38% were observed only once. In total, the top ten clones hold 11% of the sample. Sequencing was carried out using peripheral blood or thyroid tissue (not recorded which). The receptors derive from an adult man with Graves' hyperthyroidism.

This rearrangement joins TRBV29-1 to TRBJ1-2, with D possibly matching TRBD1 (5 bases). Germline CDR1 and CDR2: SQVTM and ANQGSEA. The CDR3 runs 14 residues. Trimming removed 4 bases at V and 7 bases at J, with 19 bases between. The CDR3 region is CSVVEGVATGGYTF. As DNA, the CDR3 is TGCAGCGTTGTTGAAGGGGTCGCGACTGGTGGCTACACCTTC. Filled out from reference TRBV29-1 and TRBJ1-2, the complete variable domain reads SAVISQKPSRDICQRGTSLTIQCQVDSQVTMMFWYRQQPGQSLTLIATANQGSEATYESGFVIDKFPISRPNLTFSTLTVSNMSPEDSSIYLCSVVEGVATGGYTFGSGTRLTVV.

Concerning this clonotype: At one of its ends the junction is not consistent with the germline gene, which may arise from a read error. V and J are TRBV5-1 and TRBJ1-1; 10 bases are shared with TRBD1. CDR1 and CDR2 (germline): SGHRS, YFSETQ. The CDR3 is made up of 15 amino acids. CDR3 in amino acids: CASSQSTGGWTEAFF. The CDR3 DNA reads as TGTGCCAGCAGCCAGTCGACAGGGGGCTGGACTGAAGCTTTCTTT.

The rearrangement links TRBV7-9 to TRBJ1-2; D is ambiguous. V was cut by 4 bases and J by 2 bases, with 8 bases left in between. Germline V gene sequence: CDR1 SEHNR, CDR2 FQNEAQ (reference sequence). The CDR3 has 13 amino acids. The DNA of the CDR3 is TGTGCCAGCAGCTCCGAGGACAACTATGGCTACACCTTC. Protein: CASSSEDNYGYTF.

This clonotype was detected ten times or more. J is TRBJ1-3 and V is TRBV7-2; D possibly corresponds to TRBD1 (5 bases). Germline V CDR1 and CDR2: SGHTA, FQGNSA. Trimming removed 5 bases from V and 0 bases from J, with 8 bases in between. There are 14 residues in the CDR3. Here the CDR3 reads CASSPGSSGNTIYF. The CDR3 DNA sequence: TGTGCCAGCAGCCCAGGGTCCTCTGGAAACACCATATATTTT. Looking up the rest from reference TRBV7-2 and TRBJ1-3 gives the full variable domain: GAGVSQSPSNKVTEKGKDVELRCDPISGHTALYWYRQSLGQGLEFLIYFQGNSAPDKSGLPSDRFSAERTGGSVSTLTIQRTQQEDSAVYLCASSPGSSGNTIYFGEGSWLTVV.

This clonotype has just a few counts. Here the CDR3 reads CATSRDLADTQYF. CDR3 nucleotides: TGTGCCACCAGCAGGGACCTAGCGGATACGCAGTATTTT. The chain has TRBV15 and TRBJ2-3; TRBD2 might be the D (6 bases). V lost 3 bases and J lost 6, with 10 bases in between. The CDR3 runs 13 residues. CDR1 is LNHNV and CDR2 is YYDKDF in the germline V gene (reference sequence).

The chain has TRBV29-1 and TRBJ1-1, with TRBD1 matching over 7 bases. CDR1 is SQVTM and CDR2 is ANQGSEA in the germline V gene. V shed 6 bases, J shed 4 bases, and the junction held 8 bases outside the gene matches. The CDR3 length is 13 residues. In DNA form, the CDR3 reads TGCAGCGTCCTCACAGGGGTAGGCACTGAAGCTTTCTTT. This sequence encodes CSVLTGVGTEAFF.

This clonotype was counted many times. The chain uses TRBV20-1 and TRBJ1-2; weak D call: TRBD1 (6 bases). The germline V and J ends were trimmed by 3 bases and 4 bases, with 18 bases remaining between them. The CDR3 is 15 amino acids. Germline V gives CDR1 DFQATT, CDR2 SNEGSKA (reference sequence). The CDR3 loop reads CSASSPGQKLYGYTF. Here the CDR3 DNA reads TGCAGTGCTAGCTCCCCCGGACAGAAACTCTATGGCTACACCTTC.

This clonotype was seen repeatedly, ten times or more. The V call is TRBV20-1, the J call TRBJ1-1; D call uncertain. Per the germline V gene, CDR1 is DFQATT and CDR2 is SNEGSKA (reference sequence). This CDR3 region has 15 residues. V lost 6 bases and J lost 4, with 21 bases in between. CDR3 loop: CSANPVIRGSTEAFF. The CDR3 DNA reads TGCAGTGCCAACCCCGTCATTCGAGGATCCACTGAAGCTTTCTTT.

This clonotype was observed a few times. The V and J genes are TRBV29-1 and TRBJ2-5; weak D call: TRBD2 (5 bases). The CDR3 is made up of 15 amino acids. V gave up 4 bases and J gave up 2 bases, with 17 bases separating them. Germline V gives CDR1 SQVTM, CDR2 ANQGSEA. The CDR3 sequence: CSVAEPTGVQETQYF. The CDR3 DNA sequence: TGCAGCGTTGCGGAACCAACCGGGGTTCAAGAGACCCAGTACTTC.

CDR3 amino acids: CSAAEGGRYETQYF. CDR3 DNA: TGCAGCGCAGCGGAAGGCGGGAGGTATGAGACCCAGTACTTC. The chain has TRBV29-1 and TRBJ2-5, with 8 positions matching TRBD2. The junction had 12 bases not matched to a gene; V was cut back by 7 bases and J by 5 bases. CDR3 length: 14 amino acids. In germline, CDR1 is SQVTM, CDR2 ANQGSEA.

Comments on this clonotype: A read error may explain this, as a much larger clone is one base away. This chain uses TRBV6-2 or TRBV6-3 with TRBJ1-2; D is ambiguous. Germline assignment: CDR1 MNHEY and CDR2 SVGEGT. There are 13 residues in the CDR3. Trimming left V 7 bases short and J 2 bases short, with 11 bases between. The CDR3 DNA is TGTGCCAGCACCGGAGACGGGAACTATGGCTACACCTTC. Translation gives CASTGDGNYGYTF.

The rearrangement joins TRBV6-5 to TRBJ1-5, with a possible D match to TRBD1 (5 bases). Trimming cost V 6 bases and J 6 bases, with 18 bases left between them. Germline lookup yields CDR1 MNHEY and CDR2 SVGAGI. CDR3 length equals 15 residues. The CDR3 sequence is CASRRGLEGGQPQHF. The CDR3 bases are TGTGCCAGCAGAAGGGGCCTGGAGGGAGGTCAGCCCCAGCATTTT.

The genes are TRBV15 and TRBJ2-5; 12 nucleotides line up with TRBD1. Looked up from germline, CDR1 is LNHNV and CDR2 is YYDKDF (reference sequence). V shed 1 base and J 4 bases; nucleotides not matched to a gene: 4. CDR3 size: 16 residues. This CDR3 is CATSRVGDRGRETQYF. The CDR3 coding sequence is TGTGCCACCAGCAGAGTTGGGGACAGGGGGCGAGAGACCCAGTACTTC.

The chain is built from TRBV11-3 and TRBJ2-5; 11 bases are shared with TRBD2. Germline-derived CDR1 and CDR2 are SGHNT and YENEEA. This CDR3 is 17 amino acids long. Unmatched junction bases numbered 6, after V lost 1 base and J lost 2 bases. The CDR3 region has the DNA TGTGCCAGCAGCTTAGGGGGGACTAGCGGAGGACAAGAGACCCAGTACTTC. This translates into CASSLGGTSGGQETQYF.

Concerning this clonotype itself: Given a much more abundant clone one base away, this may be a read error. This rearrangement joins TRBV9 to TRBJ2-5; D perhaps matches TRBD1 (6 bases). CDR1 is SGDLS and CDR2 is YYNGEE in the germline V gene. There are 13 residues in the CDR3. The DNA of the CDR3 is TGTGCCAGCAGCCCGGTCAGGGGAGAGACCCAGTGCTTC. Translated, it gives CASSPVRGETQCF.

V is TRBV9 and J is TRBJ2-5; either TRBD1 or TRBD2 may supply D (6 bases each). Germline V gene data show CDR1 as SGDLS and CDR2 as YYNGEE. The CDR3 runs to 11 residues. V was clipped by 0 bases and J by 13 bases, with 10 bases between them. For the CDR3, the DNA is TGTGCCAGCAGCGTAGAGGGGGGAACGTACTTC. It encodes CASSVEGGTYF.

This clonotype has only one observation. The conserved final phenylalanine or tryptophan is absent from the CDR3, which likely points to a read error. The chain employs TRBV29-1 and TRBJ2-7; D is possibly TRBD1 or TRBD2 (5 bases each). Looked up from germline, CDR1 is SQVTM and CDR2 is ANQGSEA. V was trimmed by 7 bases and J by 2 bases, leaving 9 bases between them. There are 11 residues in the CDR3. The CDR3 sequence: CSARGAYEQYC. The CDR3 bases are TGCAGCGCTCGAGGGGCCTACGAGCAGTACTGC.

This clonotype occurred a few times. The rearrangement joins TRBV5-1 to TRBJ2-5, with 9 positions matching TRBD2. From germline, CDR1 is SGHRS and CDR2 YFSETQ. This CDR3 has 15 residues. The V gene end was trimmed by 1 base and the J gene end by 4 bases; junction bases not matched to a gene: 5. CDR3 sequence: CASSLKGLALETQYF. DNA of the CDR3: TGCGCCAGCAGCTTGAAGGGACTAGCCTTAGAGACCCAGTACTTC.

The sample holds many counts of this clonotype. This rearrangement joins TRBV29-1 to TRBJ2-7, with 9 bases lining up with TRBD2. V shed 1 base, J shed 0 bases, and the junction held 1 base outside the gene matches. Germline lookup yields CDR1 SQVTM and CDR2 ANQGSEA. The CDR3 contains 14 residues. The CDR3: CSVEGLADSYEQYF. CDR3 DNA sequence: TGCAGCGTTGAAGGACTAGCGGACTCCTACGAGCAGTACTTC.

The genes are TRBV10-3 and TRBJ1-5; D gene ambiguous. Trimming took 4 bases from V and 11 from J, leaving 18 bases between them. Germline V gene lookup returns CDR1 ENHRY and CDR2 SYGVKD. CDR3 length: 14 residues. The CDR3 DNA reads TGTGCCATCAGTGCCCACGGCGACCAAGAGACCCAGCATTTT. This gives the protein CAISAHGDQETQHF.

The V and J genes are TRBV2 and TRBJ2-2; tentatively, D is TRBD2 (5 bases). V was pared by 8 bases and J by 6 bases, with 16 bases between. Germline loops: CDR1 SNHLY, CDR2 FYNNEI. There are 14 residues in the CDR3. For the CDR3, the DNA is TGTGCCAGCGGATTTAGTGGGAGAGCCGGGGAGCTGTTTTTT. It yields the protein CASGFSGRAGELFF.

This clonotype was found many times. V is TRBV9 and J is TRBJ2-7; D is undetermined. The germline V gene has CDR1 SGDLS and CDR2 YYNGEE. This CDR3 is built from 15 residues. Trimming took 0 bases from V and 0 from J, leaving 10 bases between them. Here the CDR3 DNA reads TGTGCCAGCAGCGTAGCTGAGGTCGGCTCCTACGAGCAGTACTTC. Translation: CASSVAEVGSYEQYF. Supplemented by reference TRBV9 and TRBJ2-7, the full variable domain reads DSGVTQTPKHLITATGQRVTLRCSPRSGDLSVYWYQQSLDQGLQFLIQYYNGEERAKGNILERFSAQQFPDLHSELNLSSLELGDSALYFCASSVAEVGSYEQYFGPGTRLTVT.